This TCR beta chain was recovered during a study of blood T cell repertoires in COVID-19. Study context: Researchers got acute and convalescent COVID-19 samples from the United States, Italy and Spain. The analysed material was cDNA or gDNA that came from T cells, B-cell-depleted T cells, or PBMCs.

Authors' data handling: From reference gene primer amplification, estimates of nucleated cell counts were derived. Measured with immunoSEQ multiplex PCR; TCRdb has only the in-frame clones, and not every one. That table is the source of V, J and clone size, and D and trimming were worked out from the DNA. The repertoire has around 71,000 clones, roughly 83% of them found once; the top ten carry approximately 28%. CDR1 SNHLY and CDR2 FYNNEI come from the germline V gene. V lost 1 base, J lost 3 bases, and 3 bases lay in between. The CDR3 extends over 12 amino acids. The sequence derives from a man aged 65 to 85 with acute or convalescent COVID-19. The chain has TRBV2 and TRBJ2-5; D unclear. The sample comprised peripheral blood. The CDR3 sequence: CASSEVEETQYF. The CDR3 region has the DNA TGTGCCAGCAGTGAAGTAGAAGAGACCCAGTACTTC.